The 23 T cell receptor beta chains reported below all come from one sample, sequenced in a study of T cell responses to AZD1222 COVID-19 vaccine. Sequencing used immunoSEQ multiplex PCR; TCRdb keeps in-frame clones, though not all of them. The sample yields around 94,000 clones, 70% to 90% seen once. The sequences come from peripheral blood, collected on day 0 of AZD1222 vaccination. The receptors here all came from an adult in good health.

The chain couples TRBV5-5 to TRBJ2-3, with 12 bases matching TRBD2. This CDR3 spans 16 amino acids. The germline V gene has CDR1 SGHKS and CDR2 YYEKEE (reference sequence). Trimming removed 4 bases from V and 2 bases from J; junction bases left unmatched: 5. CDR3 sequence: CASSLGLAGNTDTQYF. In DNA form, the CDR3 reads TGTGCCAGCAGCCTTGGACTAGCGGGGAACACAGATACGCAGTATTTT.

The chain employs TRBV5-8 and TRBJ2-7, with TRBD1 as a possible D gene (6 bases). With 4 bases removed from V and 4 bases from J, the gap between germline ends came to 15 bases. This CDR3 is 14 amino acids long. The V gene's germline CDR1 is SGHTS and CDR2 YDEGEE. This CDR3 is CASSRTGSHYEQYF. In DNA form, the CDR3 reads TGTGCCAGCAGCCGTACAGGGAGTCATTACGAGCAGTACTTC.

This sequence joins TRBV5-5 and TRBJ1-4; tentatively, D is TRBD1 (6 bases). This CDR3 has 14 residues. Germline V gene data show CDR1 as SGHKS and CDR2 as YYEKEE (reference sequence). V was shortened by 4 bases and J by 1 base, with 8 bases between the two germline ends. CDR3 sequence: CASSPQGTNEKLFF. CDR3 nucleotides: TGTGCCAGCAGCCCACAGGGAACTAATGAAAAACTGTTTTTT.

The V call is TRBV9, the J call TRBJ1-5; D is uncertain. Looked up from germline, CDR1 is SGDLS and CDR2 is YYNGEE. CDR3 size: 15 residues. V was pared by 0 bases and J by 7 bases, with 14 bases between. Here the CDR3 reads CASSVDGLTTQPQHF. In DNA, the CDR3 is TGTGCCAGCAGCGTAGATGGACTGACGACGCAGCCCCAGCATTTT.

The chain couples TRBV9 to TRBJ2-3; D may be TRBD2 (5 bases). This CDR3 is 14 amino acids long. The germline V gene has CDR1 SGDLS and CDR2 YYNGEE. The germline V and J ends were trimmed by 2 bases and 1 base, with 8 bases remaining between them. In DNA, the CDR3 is TGTGCCAGCAGCGTGCTAGCTGGCACAGATACGCAGTATTTT. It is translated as CASSVLAGTDTQYF.

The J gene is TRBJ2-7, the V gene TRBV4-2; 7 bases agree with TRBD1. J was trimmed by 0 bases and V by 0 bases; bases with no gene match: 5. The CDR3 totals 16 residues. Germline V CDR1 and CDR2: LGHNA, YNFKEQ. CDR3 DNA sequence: TGTGCCAGCAGCCAAGAAAAGGGACAGATCTCCTACGAGCAGTACTTC. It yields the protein CASSQEKGQISYEQYF.

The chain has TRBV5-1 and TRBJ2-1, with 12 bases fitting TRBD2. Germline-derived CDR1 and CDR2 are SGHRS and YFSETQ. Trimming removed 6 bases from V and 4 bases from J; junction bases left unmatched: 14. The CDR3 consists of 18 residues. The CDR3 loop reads CASTILAGGHQRYNEQFF. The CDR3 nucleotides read TGCGCCAGCACCATACTAGCGGGGGGCCATCAACGATACAATGAGCAGTTCTTC. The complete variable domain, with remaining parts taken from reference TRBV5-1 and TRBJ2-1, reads KAGVTQTPRYLIKTRGQQVTLSCSPISGHRSVSWYQQTPGQGLQFLFEYFSETQRNKGNFPGRFSGRQFSNSRSEMNVSTLELGDSALYLCASTILAGGHQRYNEQFFGPGTRLTVL.

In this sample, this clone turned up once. The CDR3 sequence: CASSPRIENTEAFF. CDR3 DNA sequence: TGTGCCAGCAGCCCACGAATTGAGAACACTGAAGCTTTCTTT. V usage is TRBV3-1 (or the pseudogene TRBV3-2) and J usage is TRBJ1-1; D ambiguous. V was cut by 4 bases and J by 1 base, with 10 bases left in between. CDR1 and CDR2 from the germline V gene are LGHDT and YNNKEL (reference sequence). CDR3 length: 14 amino acids.

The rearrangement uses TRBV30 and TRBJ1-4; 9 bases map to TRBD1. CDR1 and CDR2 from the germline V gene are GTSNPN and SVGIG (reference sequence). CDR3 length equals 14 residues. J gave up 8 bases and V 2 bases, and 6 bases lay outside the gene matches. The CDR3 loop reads CAWSPGTGREKLFF. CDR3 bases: TGTGCCTGGAGTCCCGGGACAGGGAGGGAAAAACTGTTTTTT.

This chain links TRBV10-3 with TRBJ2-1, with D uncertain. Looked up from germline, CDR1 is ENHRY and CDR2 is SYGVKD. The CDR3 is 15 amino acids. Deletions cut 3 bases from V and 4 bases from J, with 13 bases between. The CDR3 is CAISDSTHSYNEQFF. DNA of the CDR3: TGTGCCATCAGTGATTCGACACATAGTTACAATGAGCAGTTCTTC.

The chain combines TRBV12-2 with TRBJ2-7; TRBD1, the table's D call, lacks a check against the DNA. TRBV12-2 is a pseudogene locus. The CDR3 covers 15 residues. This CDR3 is CASRLPGQGTYEQYF. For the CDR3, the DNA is TGTGCAAGTCGGCTTCCGGGACAGGGCACCTACGAGCAGTACTTC.

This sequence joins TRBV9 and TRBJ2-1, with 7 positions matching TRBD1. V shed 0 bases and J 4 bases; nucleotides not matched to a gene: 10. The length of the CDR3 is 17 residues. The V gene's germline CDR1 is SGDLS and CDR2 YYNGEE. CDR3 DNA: TGTGCCAGCAGCGTAGCCTCGGGACAGATGGGATACAATGAGCAGTTCTTC. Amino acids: CASSVASGQMGYNEQFF.

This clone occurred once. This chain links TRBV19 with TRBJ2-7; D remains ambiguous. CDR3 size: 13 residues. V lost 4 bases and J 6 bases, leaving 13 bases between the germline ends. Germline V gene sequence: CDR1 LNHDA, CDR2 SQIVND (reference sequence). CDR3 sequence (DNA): TGTGCCAGTAGTAACACCCCCAGGACCGAGCAGTACTTC. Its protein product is CASSNTPRTEQYF.

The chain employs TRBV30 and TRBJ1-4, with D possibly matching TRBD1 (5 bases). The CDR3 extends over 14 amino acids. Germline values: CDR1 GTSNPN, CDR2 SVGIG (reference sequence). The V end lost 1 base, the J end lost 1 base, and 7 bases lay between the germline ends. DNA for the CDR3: TGTGCCTGGAGTGGCCAGGGAACTAATGAAAAACTGTTTTTT. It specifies CAWSGQGTNEKLFF.

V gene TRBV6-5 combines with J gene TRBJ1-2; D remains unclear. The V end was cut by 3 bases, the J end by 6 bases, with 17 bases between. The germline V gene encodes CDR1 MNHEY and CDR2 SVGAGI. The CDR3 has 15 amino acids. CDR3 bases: TGTGCCAGCAGTTATGGGATGGGTATGACAAATGGCTACACCTTC. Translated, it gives CASSYGMGMTNGYTF.

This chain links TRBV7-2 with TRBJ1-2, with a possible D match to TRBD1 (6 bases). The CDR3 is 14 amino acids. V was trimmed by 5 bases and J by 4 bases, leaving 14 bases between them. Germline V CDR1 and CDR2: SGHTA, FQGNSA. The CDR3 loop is CASSPGAGAYGYTF. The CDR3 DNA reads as TGTGCCAGCAGCCCCGGGGCGGGGGCCTATGGCTACACCTTC.

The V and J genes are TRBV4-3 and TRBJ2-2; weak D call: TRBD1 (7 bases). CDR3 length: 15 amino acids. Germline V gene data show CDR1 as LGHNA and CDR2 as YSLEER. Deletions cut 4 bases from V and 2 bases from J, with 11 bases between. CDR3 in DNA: TGCGCCAGCAGCCGGAGGGACAGCAACACCGGGGAGCTGTTTTTT. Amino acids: CASSRRDSNTGELFF.

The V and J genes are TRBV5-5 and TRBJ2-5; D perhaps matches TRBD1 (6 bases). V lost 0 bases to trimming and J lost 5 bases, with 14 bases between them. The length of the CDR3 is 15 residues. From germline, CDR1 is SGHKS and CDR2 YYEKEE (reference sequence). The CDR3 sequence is CASSLGQTRGETQYF. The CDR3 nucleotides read TGTGCCAGCAGCTTGGGACAGACAAGGGGGGAGACCCAGTACTTC.

CDR3 sequence: CASSAGDGYTF. As DNA, the CDR3 is TGTGCCAGCAGTGCGGGGGATGGCTACACCTTC. The V call is TRBV6-4, the J call TRBJ1-2, with a possible D match to TRBD1 (5 bases). Germline CDR1 and CDR2: MRHNA and SNTAGT. V was shortened by 4 bases and J by 6 bases, with 6 bases between the two germline ends. The length of the CDR3 is 11 residues.

The CDR3 DNA reads as TGCAGCGGCTCCGGGACAGGGGGCTTATTAGATACGCAGTATTTT. Its protein is CSGSGTGGLLDTQYF. The rearrangement joins TRBV29-1 to TRBJ2-3; 12 bases fit TRBD1. Germline assignment: CDR1 SQVTM and CDR2 ANQGSEA. The CDR3 is 15 residues long. V shed 7 bases and J 5 bases; nucleotides not matched to a gene: 10.

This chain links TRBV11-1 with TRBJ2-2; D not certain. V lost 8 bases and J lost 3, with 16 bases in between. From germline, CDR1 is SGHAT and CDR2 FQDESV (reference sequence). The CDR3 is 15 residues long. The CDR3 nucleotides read TGTGCCAGCGGAGTACAACTAACTGACACCGGGGAGCTGTTTTTT. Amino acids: CASGVQLTDTGELFF.

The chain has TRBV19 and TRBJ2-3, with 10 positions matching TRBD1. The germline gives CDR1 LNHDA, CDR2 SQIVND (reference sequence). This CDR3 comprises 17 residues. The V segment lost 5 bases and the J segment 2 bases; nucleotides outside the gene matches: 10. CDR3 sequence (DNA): TGTGCCAGTAGTTTACGCTCCGGGACAGGGGACACAGATACGCAGTATTTT. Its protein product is CASSLRSGTGDTDTQYF.

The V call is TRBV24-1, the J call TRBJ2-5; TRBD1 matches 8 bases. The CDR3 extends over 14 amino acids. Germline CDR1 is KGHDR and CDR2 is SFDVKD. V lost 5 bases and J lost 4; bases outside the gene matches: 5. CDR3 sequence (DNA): TGTGCCACCAGTGGTGGCAGGGGGCTAGAGACCCAGTACTTC. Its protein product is CATSGGRGLETQYF.